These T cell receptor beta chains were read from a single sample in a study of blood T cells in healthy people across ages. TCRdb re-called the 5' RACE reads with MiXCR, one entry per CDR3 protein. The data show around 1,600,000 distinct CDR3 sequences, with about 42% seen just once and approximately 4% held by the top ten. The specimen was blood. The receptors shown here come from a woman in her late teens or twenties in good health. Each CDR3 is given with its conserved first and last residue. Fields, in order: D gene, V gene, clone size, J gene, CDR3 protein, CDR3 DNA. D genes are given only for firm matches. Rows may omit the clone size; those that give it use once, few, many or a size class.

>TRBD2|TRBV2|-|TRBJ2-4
CASTPGLAGIIQYF
TGTGCCAGCACCCCGGGACTAGCGGGAATCATTCAGTACTTC
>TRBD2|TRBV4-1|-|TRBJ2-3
CASSQPRGADTQYF
TGCGCCAGCAGCCAGCCCCGGGGGGCAGATACGCAGTATTTT
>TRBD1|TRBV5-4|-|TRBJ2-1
CASSPPDRNNEQFF
TGTGCCAGCAGCCCACCGGACAGGAACAATGAGCAGTTCTTC
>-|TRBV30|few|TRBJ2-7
CAWGRTAYEQYF
TGTGCCTGGGGGCGGACAGCCTACGAGCAGTACTTC
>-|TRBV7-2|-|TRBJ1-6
CASSLTRDYNSPLHF
TGTGCCAGCAGCTTGACCAGGGATTATAATTCACCCCTCCACTTT
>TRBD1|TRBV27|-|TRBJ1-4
CASTTNRGSGEKLFF
TGTGCCAGCACCACCAACAGGGGGTCTGGGGAAAAACTGTTTTTT
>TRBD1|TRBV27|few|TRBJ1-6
CASSPGTGISPLHF
TGTGCCAGCAGTCCCGGGACAGGAATCTCACCCCTCCACTTT
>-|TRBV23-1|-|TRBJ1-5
CAPQRRGFSPQHF
TGCGCGCCCCAGCGGAGGGGGTTTTCGCCCCAGCATTTT
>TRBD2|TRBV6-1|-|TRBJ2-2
CATKNEAGGLVSTGELFF
TGTGCCACTAAAAACGAAGCGGGGGGGCTTGTGAGCACCGGGGAGCTGTTTTTT
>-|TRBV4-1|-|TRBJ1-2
CASSQGGAGNYGYTF
TGCGCCAGCAGCCAAGGCGGGGCAGGGAACTATGGCTACACCTTC
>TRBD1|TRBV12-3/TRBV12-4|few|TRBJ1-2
CASSFGGTGGAGGYTF
TGTGCCAGCAGTTTCGGCGGAACAGGGGGCGCAGGTGGCTACACCTTC
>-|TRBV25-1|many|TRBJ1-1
CASSDHVGGNTEAFF
TGTGCCAGCAGTGACCATGTGGGGGGCAACACTGAAGCTTTCTTT
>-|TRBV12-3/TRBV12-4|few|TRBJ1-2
CASSYRRSGGYTF
TGTGCCAGCAGTTACCGTAGGAGTGGGGGCTACACCTTC
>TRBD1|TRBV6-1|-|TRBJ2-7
CASKVRGPYEQYF
TGTGCCAGCAAAGTCAGGGGGCCCTACGAGCAGTACTTC
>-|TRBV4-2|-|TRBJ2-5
CASSQDSNEQYF
TGCGCCAGCAGCCAGGACTCCAATGAGCAGTACTTC
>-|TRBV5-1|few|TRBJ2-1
CASSLGGAQWNEQFF
TGCGCCAGCAGCTTGGGAGGGGCCCAATGGAATGAGCAGTTCTTC
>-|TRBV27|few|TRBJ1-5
CASSLLNRGGQPQHF
TGTGCCAGCAGTTTATTAAACCGGGGGGGACAGCCCCAGCATTTT
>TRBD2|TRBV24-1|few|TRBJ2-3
CATSRSSGGDTQYF
TGTGCCACCAGTCGTTCCAGCGGGGGAGATACGCAGTATTTT
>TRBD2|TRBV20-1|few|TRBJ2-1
CSAGGRGLGEQFF
TGCAGTGCTGGGGGGAGGGGCTTGGGTGAGCAGTTCTTC
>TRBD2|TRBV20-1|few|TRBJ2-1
CSARFSGRASYNEQFF
TGCAGTGCTAGGTTTAGCGGGAGGGCCTCCTACAATGAGCAGTTCTTC
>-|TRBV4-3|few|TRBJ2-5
CASSQEYGTLQETQYF
TGCGCCAGCAGCCAAGAGTACGGGACACTCCAAGAGACCCAGTACTTC
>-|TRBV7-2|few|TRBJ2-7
CASSLGPEVYEQYF
TGTGCCAGCAGCTTAGGGCCAGAAGTATACGAGCAGTACTTC
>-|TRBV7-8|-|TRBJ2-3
CASSSPGQYF
TGTGCCAGCAGCTCCCCGGGACAGTATTTT
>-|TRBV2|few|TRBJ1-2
CASSETALRYGYTF
TGTGCCAGCAGTGAAACGGCCTTGCGCTATGGCTACACCTTC
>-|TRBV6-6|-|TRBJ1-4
CASSYRALDEKLFF
TGTGCCAGCAGTTACAGGGCGTTGGATGAAAAACTGTTTTTT
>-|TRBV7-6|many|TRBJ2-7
CASSLGGLPYEQYF
TGTGCCAGCAGCTTAGGAGGGCTTCCCTACGAGCAGTACTTC
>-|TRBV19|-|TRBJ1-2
CASSSGGLGYTF
TGTGCCAGTAGTTCGGGGGGACTTGGCTACACCTTC
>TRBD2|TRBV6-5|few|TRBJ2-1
CASSPLAGMDEQFF
TGTGCCAGCAGTCCCCTAGCGGGGATGGATGAGCAGTTCTTC
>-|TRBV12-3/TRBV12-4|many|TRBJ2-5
CASSRNRWEEQYF
TGTGCCAGCAGTAGAAACCGGTGGGAGGAGCAGTACTTC
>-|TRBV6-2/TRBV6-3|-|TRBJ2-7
CASRMRNYNEQYF
TGTGCCAGCAGGATGAGGAACTACAATGAGCAGTACTTC